The 18 T cell receptor beta chains in this list originate from one sample, sequenced in a study of spatial heterogeneity in lung cancer. Using its own MiXCR run on the 5' RACE reads, TCRdb lists one record per CDR3 protein. The table includes over 50,000 distinct CDR3 sequences, approximately 6% detected once. As for time point: sample taken at primary tumor resection. The sequenced sample was PBMCs, obtained at surgery. The receptor source for this set is a female donor with early-stage non-small cell lung cancer.

The V call is TRBV5-4, the J call TRBJ2-1; D perhaps matches TRBD1 (6 bases). Trimming pared 1 base from V and 3 bases from J, leaving 11 bases between. The length of the CDR3 is 15 residues. Germline CDR1 reads SGHNT; CDR2 reads YYREEE (reference sequence). This CDR3 reads CASSLTGSGYNEQFF. The DNA of the CDR3 is TGTGCCAGCAGCTTGACAGGGTCGGGCTACAATGAGCAGTTCTTC.

The rearrangement uses TRBV5-1 and TRBJ2-1; 7 bases match TRBD1. The CDR3 covers 14 residues. CDR1 and CDR2 from the germline V gene are SGHRS and YFSETQ. Trimming removed 0 bases from V and 9 bases from J; junction bases left unmatched: 6. The CDR3 here is CASSLGGQLPEQFF. The DNA of the CDR3 is TGCGCCAGCAGCTTGGGGGGACAGCTACCTGAGCAGTTCTTC.

This clonotype occurred many times. V and J are TRBV2 and TRBJ1-1; 9 bases are a match to TRBD1. Trimming took 3 bases from V and 9 from J; bases not matched to a gene: 8. The CDR3 consists of 14 residues. Germline V lookup: CDR1 SNHLY, CDR2 FYNNEI. The chain's CDR3 is CASSDLGQGRKAFF. CDR3 sequence (DNA): TGTGCCAGCAGTGATTTGGGACAGGGTCGCAAAGCTTTCTTT.

In this sample, this clonotype turned up a few times. The genes are TRBV6-6 and TRBJ2-7, with D hard to call. Germline-derived CDR1 and CDR2 are MNHNY and SVGAGI (reference sequence). Trimming removed 2 bases at V and 2 bases at J, with 10 bases between. The CDR3 has 14 residues. This chain's CDR3 is CASSYVTGAYEQYF. The CDR3 bases are TGTGCCAGCAGTTACGTCACTGGCGCCTACGAGCAGTACTTC.

This clonotype was seen a few times. The chain couples TRBV3-1 to TRBJ2-6; D unresolved. V shed 1 base and J shed 2 bases, with 12 bases lying between them. Germline CDR1 LGHDT, CDR2 YNNKEL (reference sequence). The CDR3 is made up of 17 amino acids. The DNA of the CDR3 is TGTGCCAGCAGCCAAGGCAAACTGTACACTGGGGCCAACGTCCTGACTTTC. This sequence encodes CASSQGKLYTGANVLTF.

This clonotype was detected only a few times. V is TRBV7-9 and J is TRBJ1-2; D perhaps matches TRBD1 (5 bases). The germline V and J ends were trimmed by 5 bases and 2 bases, with 12 bases remaining between them. CDR3 length: 14 residues. The germline V gene has CDR1 SEHNR and CDR2 FQNEAQ (reference sequence). The CDR3 sequence is CASSPPGRNYGYTF. The CDR3 DNA follows: TGTGCCAGCAGCCCCCCAGGGCGGAACTATGGCTACACCTTC.

Only a few counts were recorded for this clonotype. The rearrangement joins TRBV5-5 to TRBJ1-3; maybe TRBD1 (5 bases). CDR1 and CDR2 (germline): SGHKS, YYEKEE (reference sequence). CDR3 length: 14 amino acids. V lost 1 base and J 1 base, leaving 6 bases between the germline ends. CDR3 in DNA: TGTGCCAGCAGCTTGCAGGGATCTGGAAACACCATATATTTT. Its translation is CASSLQGSGNTIYF.

Only a few counts were recorded for this clonotype. The chain is built from TRBV20-1 and TRBJ1-2; tentatively, D is TRBD1 (6 bases). CDR1 is DFQATT, CDR2 SNEGSKA, per germline (reference sequence). CDR3 length: 15 amino acids. Trimming removed 5 bases from V and 2 bases from J, with 18 bases in between. In DNA, the CDR3 is TGCAGTGCTTCAACTTTATATACAGGGAACTATGGCTACACCTTC. Protein product: CSASTLYTGNYGYTF.

The sample holds many counts of this clonotype. This chain joins TRBV7-3 and TRBJ1-2, with D perhaps matching TRBD1 (5 bases). Germline V gene data show CDR1 as SGHTA and CDR2 as FQGTGA. The CDR3 is made up of 14 amino acids. V shed 5 bases and J shed 1 base, with 11 bases lying between them. Here the CDR3 DNA reads TGTGCCAGCAGCCCTGGGGGAGATAACTATGGCTACACCTTC. It encodes CASSPGGDNYGYTF.

The table lists this clonotype with many counts. The rearrangement joins TRBV24-1 to TRBJ2-1, with D possibly matching TRBD1 (5 bases). Per germline, CDR1 KGHDR and CDR2 SFDVKD. V dropped 3 bases and J dropped 9 bases, with 8 bases sitting between them. The CDR3 consists of 12 residues. The DNA for the CDR3 is TGTGCCACCAGTGATCCCAGGGCTGAGCAGTTCTTC. Translated, it gives CATSDPRAEQFF.

The sample holds many counts of this clonotype. J is TRBJ2-7 and V is TRBV29-1; D is perhaps TRBD2 (5 bases). Trimming pared 3 bases from V and 4 bases from J, leaving 7 bases between. The CDR3 spans 11 residues. Per the germline V gene, CDR1 is SQVTM and CDR2 is ANQGSEA. The CDR3 DNA follows: TGCAGCGTTGAGGCGGGTTACGAGCAGTACTTC. Residues: CSVEAGYEQYF.

The rearrangement links TRBV4-2 to TRBJ2-5, with D possibly TRBD2 on 5 matching bases. CDR3 length: 14 amino acids. In germline, CDR1 is LGHNA, CDR2 YNFKEQ. V shed 5 bases and J shed 4 bases, with 14 bases lying between them. CDR3 residues: CASSTSGYGETQYF. DNA for the CDR3: TGTGCCAGCAGCACGTCGGGGTACGGAGAGACCCAGTACTTC.

This clonotype was seen repeatedly, ten times or more. The chain is built from TRBV28 and TRBJ2-7; D ambiguous. The ends were cut back, 3 bases at V and 0 bases at J, with 12 bases in the middle. CDR3 length equals 15 residues. The V gene's germline CDR1 is MDHEN and CDR2 SYDVKM. The CDR3 bases are TGTGCCAGCAGTTTGAAGGGTTCGAGCTCCTACGAGCAGTACGTC. Amino acids: CASSLKGSSSYEQYV.

This clonotype was recorded a few times. This chain connects TRBV9 to TRBJ1-5; weak D call: TRBD1 (5 bases). Germline V CDR1 and CDR2: SGDLS, YYNGEE. V lost 0 bases and J 0 bases, leaving 10 bases between the germline ends. The CDR3 extends over 16 amino acids. DNA for the CDR3: TGTGCCAGCAGCGTAGACGGGGGTAATAGCAATCAGCCCCAGCATTTT. Translation: CASSVDGGNSNQPQHF.

V is TRBV29-1 and J is TRBJ2-1, with a possible D match to TRBD1 (5 bases). This CDR3 has 14 residues. Trimming cost V 4 bases and J 7 bases, with 17 bases left between them. CDR1 SQVTM and CDR2 ANQGSEA come from the germline V gene. CDR3 DNA sequence: TGCAGCGTTGGGGTCCCCAGGGCGAAGAATGAGCAGTTCTTC. This sequence encodes CSVGVPRAKNEQFF.

The J gene is TRBJ2-1, the V gene TRBV11-3; 8 bases map to TRBD1. The trim removed 2 bases at V and 5 bases at J, leaving 2 bases unmatched. The CDR3 sequence is 14 residues long. CDR1 is SGHNT, CDR2 YENEEA, per germline. The CDR3, as DNA: TGTGCCAGCAGCTTACAGGGGGCCGACAATGAGCAGTTCTTC. It codes for CASSLQGADNEQFF. Complete variable domain (other parts from reference TRBV11-3 and TRBJ2-1): EAGVVQSPRYKIIEKKQPVAFWCNPISGHNTLYWYLQNLGQGPELLIRYENEEAVDDSQLPKDRFSAERLKGVDSTLKIQPAELGDSAVYLCASSLQGADNEQFFGPGTRLTVL.

Ten or more counts support this clonotype. This CDR3 is CASSVYAGPTYEQYF. The DNA of the CDR3 is TGTGCCAGCAGCGTATATGCGGGCCCTACCTACGAGCAGTACTTC. V usage is TRBV9 and J usage is TRBJ2-7; a weak D match, TRBD2 (5 bases). CDR3 length: 15 residues. Germline V gene lookup returns CDR1 SGDLS and CDR2 YYNGEE. Trimming shortened V by 1 base and J by 2 bases, and 13 bases separated the two germline ends.

This clonotype has a count of ten or more. V usage is TRBV10-3 and J usage is TRBJ1-2; 9 bases line up with TRBD1. V dropped 3 bases and J dropped 2; count of bases not matched to a gene: 7. Germline V gene lookup returns CDR1 ENHRY and CDR2 SYGVKD. The CDR3 loop spans 16 amino acids. CDR3 DNA: TGTGCCATCAGTGACTTGGACAGGGGAGACAACTATGGCTACACCTTC. Residues: CAISDLDRGDNYGYTF.